This TCR beta chain emerged from a study of shared clonotypes between healthy human individuals. CDR1 is MDHEN and CDR2 is SYDVKM in the germline V gene. V trimming: 6 bases; J trimming: 4 bases; junction bases outside the gene matches: 4. The CDR3 has 14 amino acids. As originally analysed: Filtering differed for immunoSEQ, which gave only junction sequences without quality scores. Profiling relied on immunoSEQ multiplex PCR, and the TCRdb table lists in-frame clones only, not all of them. Clonal size and the V and J genes are those of that table, whereas D and trimming came from the DNA. The sample carries 950,000 to 1,200,000 clones, around three quarters recorded once. General study findings and limits: Clonotypes not shared had lower generation probabilities than those common to all four donors. Sequencing depth was expected to influence donor clonotype sharing.

In regard to this clone: What it binds is not known.

The sample was memory CD4+ T cells from PBMCs. As to subset: CD45RA-negative fraction. The chain links TRBV28 to TRBJ2-5, with 11 positions matching TRBD2. The sequence was collected from a man younger than 35 in good health. Some clones in this sample may be carry-over from other donors' samples. CDR3 bases: TGTGCCAGCAGCAATGGACTAGCGGGAGAGACCCAGTACTTC. As protein: CASSNGLAGETQYF.